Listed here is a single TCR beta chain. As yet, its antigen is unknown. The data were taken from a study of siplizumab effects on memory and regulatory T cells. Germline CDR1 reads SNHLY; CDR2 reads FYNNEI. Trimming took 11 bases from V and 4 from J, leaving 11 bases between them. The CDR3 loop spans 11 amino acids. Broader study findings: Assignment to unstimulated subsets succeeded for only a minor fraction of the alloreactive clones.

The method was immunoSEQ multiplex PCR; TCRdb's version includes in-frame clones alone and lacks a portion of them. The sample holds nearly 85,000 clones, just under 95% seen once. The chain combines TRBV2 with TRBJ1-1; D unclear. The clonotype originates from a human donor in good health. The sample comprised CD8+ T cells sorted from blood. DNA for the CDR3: TGTGCCTCATGGGTGGGCACTGAAGCTTTCTTT. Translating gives CASWVGTEAFF.